The clone carrying this T cell receptor beta chain was counted only a few times. The data stem from a study of blood T cell repertoires in COVID-19. In the study overall: The United States, Italy and Spain supplied acute and convalescent COVID-19 samples. From T cells, B-cell-depleted T cells, or PBMCs came the material, which was cDNA or gDNA.

Under the authors' procedure: Reference gene primer amplification gave estimated nucleated cell counts. The repertoire was sequenced with immunoSEQ multiplex PCR; TCRdb's copy has only in-frame clones and lacks some. V, J and clone size were drawn from that table, and D and trimming were deduced from the DNA. There are approximately 110,000 clones in the sample; roughly 86% occur only once, and 4% to 5% lies in the top ten. The clonotype was recovered from a man aged 35 to 55 with acute or convalescent COVID-19. The sequenced material came from peripheral blood.

CDR3 residues: CASSPLIAGGANVLTF. In DNA, the CDR3 is TGTGCCAGCAGCCCTCTCATAGCGGGAGGGGCCAACGTCCTGACTTTC. This chain joins TRBV4-2 and TRBJ2-6; 8 nucleotides match TRBD2. The CDR3 is made up of 16 amino acids. V shed 4 bases and J 4 bases; nucleotides not matched to a gene: 6. Germline V gene data show CDR1 as LGHNA and CDR2 as YNFKEQ.